The 10 T cell receptor beta chains reported below all come from one sample, sequenced in a study of cytomegalovirus exposure and HLA in healthy donors. Primers: 60 Vbeta forward and 13 Jbeta reverse. This table comes from immunoSEQ multiplex PCR, and its TCRdb copy is limited to in-frame clones, with some not included. The repertoire consists of fewer than 250,000 clones, with roughly four fifths occurring once and the leading ten covering approximately 3%. The sample taken for sequencing was PBMCs. These receptors were obtained from a woman aged 25 to 39 in good health and CMV-seropositive.

This clone was seen more than once but under ten times. Other DNA sequences in this sample translate to the same CDR3. This rearrangement joins TRBV14 to TRBJ2-7; D remains ambiguous. Germline CDR1 is SGHDN and CDR2 is FVKESK. There are 14 residues in the CDR3. Trimming removed 4 bases from V and 0 bases from J, with 10 bases in between. CDR3 bases: TGTGCCAGCAGCCCACGCGGCAGCTCCTACGAGCAGTACTTC. Its translation: CASSPRGSSYEQYF. The full variable domain, its missing parts supplied by reference TRBV14 and TRBJ2-7, is EAGVTQFPSHSVIEKGQTVTLRCDPISGHDNLYWYRRVMGKEIKFLLHFVKESKQDESGMPNNRFLAERTGGTYSTLKVQPAELEDSGVYFCASSPRGSSYEQYFGPGTRLTVT.

This rearrangement joins TRBV2 to TRBJ1-2, with D hard to call. Germline V CDR1 and CDR2: SNHLY, FYNNEI. There are 14 residues in the CDR3. The V end lost 6 bases, the J end lost 5 bases, and 16 bases lay between the germline ends. The CDR3 DNA follows: TGTGCCAGCAGGACGGACTTTAGAGGTTATGGCTACACCTTC. Residues: CASRTDFRGYGYTF.

The V call is TRBV28, the J call TRBJ1-2; D call uncertain. Between the trimmed V and J ends, which lost 7 bases and 3 bases, there was a span of 21 bases. From germline, CDR1 is MDHEN and CDR2 SYDVKM. The length of the CDR3 is 16 residues. The CDR3 is CASTYGPGSIHYGYTF. The CDR3 coding sequence is TGTGCCAGCACTTACGGTCCCGGGTCGATTCACTATGGCTACACCTTC.

This chain's CDR3 is CASSPYPGQGANQPQHF. CDR3 DNA sequence: TGTGCCAGCAGTCCTTACCCGGGACAGGGGGCGAATCAGCCCCAGCATTTT. The rearrangement uses TRBV28 and TRBJ1-5; TRBD1 matches 12 bases. The V gene's germline CDR1 is MDHEN and CDR2 SYDVKM. V was pared by 5 bases and J by 4 bases, with 9 bases of the junction left unmatched. The CDR3 sequence is 17 residues long. Filled out from reference TRBV28 and TRBJ1-5, the complete variable domain reads DVKVTQSSRYLVKRTGEKVFLECVQDMDHENMFWYRQDPGLGLRLIYFSYDVKMKEKGDIPEGYSVSREKKERFSLILESASTNQTSMYLCASSPYPGQGANQPQHFGDGTRLSIL.

This chain connects TRBV27 to TRBJ1-5; D is possibly TRBD1 (6 bases). Trimming pared 2 bases from V and 6 bases from J, leaving 17 bases between. CDR1 is MNHEY, CDR2 SMNVEV, per germline (reference sequence). The CDR3 consists of 16 residues. CDR3 residues: CASSLRSRGRSQPQHF. CDR3 bases: TGTGCCAGCAGTTTACGGAGCAGGGGCCGCAGTCAGCCCCAGCATTTT.

The rearrangement links TRBV9 to TRBJ2-7, with D perhaps matching TRBD1 (6 bases). Germline-derived CDR1 and CDR2 are SGDLS and YYNGEE. Trimming stripped 0 bases from V and 4 bases from J, with 11 bases between. This CDR3 has 14 residues. The CDR3 DNA follows: TGTGCCAGCAGCGTAGGACAGGAATATTACGAGCAGTACTTC. The encoded protein is CASSVGQEYYEQYF.

This clone was counted once. The V and J genes are TRBV6-5 and TRBJ1-3, with D perhaps TRBD1 (6 bases). This CDR3 has 15 residues. V was trimmed by 4 bases and J by 3 bases, leaving 13 bases between them. The germline CDR1 and CDR2 sequences are MNHEY and SVGAGI. The CDR3 DNA follows: TGTGCCAGCAGTTTAAGGGGGATTCTTGGAAACACCATATATTTT. Amino acid sequence: CASSLRGILGNTIYF.

The CDR3 reads CASTWTGEEEKLFF. CDR3 nucleotide sequence: TGCGCCAGCACCTGGACAGGGGAAGAAGAAAAACTGTTTTTT. The chain links TRBV10-1 to TRBJ1-4; 9 bases are shared with TRBD1. Trimming at V came to 7 bases and at J to 8 bases, leaving 8 bases not matched to a gene. Per the germline V gene, CDR1 is WNHNN and CDR2 is SYGVQD (reference sequence). The CDR3 is 14 amino acids.

This chain joins TRBV9 and TRBJ1-1; 7 bases align to TRBD1. Germline values: CDR1 SGDLS, CDR2 YYNGEE. J was trimmed by 0 bases and V by 2 bases; bases with no gene match: 7. CDR3 length: 16 residues. The CDR3 nucleotides are TGTGCCAGCAGCGTCGGGGACAGTCGCATGAACACTGAAGCTTTCTTT. The encoded protein is CASSVGDSRMNTEAFF.

The chain carries TRBV19 and TRBJ2-7; 8 bases are shared with TRBD1. Trimming cost V 5 bases and J 4 bases; bases outside gene matches: 10. In germline, CDR1 is LNHDA, CDR2 SQIVND (reference sequence). This CDR3 contains 15 residues. CDR3 sequence reads: CASSLGQGSIYEQYF. The CDR3 nucleotides read TGTGCCAGTAGTCTCGGACAGGGCTCTATATACGAGCAGTACTTC.